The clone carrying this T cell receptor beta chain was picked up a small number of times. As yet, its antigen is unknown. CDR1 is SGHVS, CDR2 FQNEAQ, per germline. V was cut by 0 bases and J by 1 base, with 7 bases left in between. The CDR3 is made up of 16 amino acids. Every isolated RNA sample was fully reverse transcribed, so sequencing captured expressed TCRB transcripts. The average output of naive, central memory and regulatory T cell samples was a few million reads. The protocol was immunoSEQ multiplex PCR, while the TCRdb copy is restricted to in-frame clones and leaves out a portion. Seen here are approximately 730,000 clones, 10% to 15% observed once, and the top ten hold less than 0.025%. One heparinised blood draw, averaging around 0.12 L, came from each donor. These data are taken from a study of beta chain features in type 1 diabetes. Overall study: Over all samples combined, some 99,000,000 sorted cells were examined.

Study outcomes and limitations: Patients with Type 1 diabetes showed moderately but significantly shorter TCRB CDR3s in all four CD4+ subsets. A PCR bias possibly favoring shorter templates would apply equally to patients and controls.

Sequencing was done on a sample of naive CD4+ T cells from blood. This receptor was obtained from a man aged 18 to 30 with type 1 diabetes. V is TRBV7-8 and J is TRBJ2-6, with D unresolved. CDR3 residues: CASSLASFSGANVLTF. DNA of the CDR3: TGTGCCAGCAGCTTAGCGTCGTTTTCTGGGGCCAACGTCCTGACTTTC.